Listed here are 32 T cell receptor beta chains from one sample, sequenced in a study of T cells in Graves' hyperthyroidism and ophthalmopathy. Template material for amplifying TCR beta CDR3 regions consisted of RNA transcripts. The HTBI set primed first-round TCR CDR3 RT-PCR. MiXCR was run by TCRdb on the multiplex PCR reads, yielding one entry per CDR3 protein. This sample carries about 270,000 distinct CDR3 sequences, about 25% of them seen once, and the ten largest clones take roughly 24%. The specimen was blood. The receptors come from a man aged 35-49 years with Graves' hyperthyroidism that later progressed to Graves' ophthalmopathy.

V and J are TRBV25-1 and TRBJ2-7, with 10 nucleotides matching TRBD1. Germline CDR1 is MGHDK and CDR2 is SYGVNS. The CDR3 length is 20 residues. V trimming: 5 bases; J trimming: 4 bases; junction bases outside the gene matches: 23. Written as DNA, the CDR3 is TGTGCCAGCAGTCCCACACATCCCGGGACAGGGGAACATAGTCTGTACGAGCAGTACTTC. As protein: CASSPTHPGTGEHSLYEQYF.

This clonotype occurred many times. The gene calls are TRBV29-1 and TRBJ2-7; weak D call: TRBD1 (6 bases). CDR3 length: 14 residues. Germline V CDR1 and CDR2: SQVTM, ANQGSEA. Trimming took 8 bases from V and 0 from J, leaving 17 bases between them. The chain's CDR3 is CSYWGQGDSYEQYF. The CDR3 nucleotides are TGCAGCTATTGGGGGCAGGGAGACTCCTACGAGCAGTACTTC.

J is TRBJ1-4 and V is TRBV29-1, with D unclear. Germline CDR1 and CDR2: SQVTM and ANQGSEA. Deletions cut 4 bases from V and 0 bases from J, with 9 bases between. The CDR3 loop spans 14 amino acids. The CDR3 DNA reads as TGCAGCGTTGGGGCTACCGCAACTAATGAAAAACTGTTTTTT. Amino acid sequence: CSVGATATNEKLFF.

Ten or more counts support this clonotype. The chain couples TRBV27 to TRBJ2-7, with D unclear. CDR3 length: 11 amino acids. Germline loops: CDR1 MNHEY, CDR2 SMNVEV (reference sequence). V gave up 6 bases and J gave up 7 bases, with 10 bases separating them. CDR3 in amino acids: CASSPGEEQYF. The CDR3 bases are TGTGCCAGCAGCCCAGGTGAAGAGCAGTACTTC.

This clonotype appeared many times. The V gene is TRBV7-2, the J gene TRBJ2-7, with a possible D match to TRBD2 (5 bases). Trimming stripped 2 bases from V and 2 bases from J, with 10 bases between. There are 14 residues in the CDR3. The germline V gene encodes CDR1 SGHTA and CDR2 FQGNSA. CDR3 region: CASSLNGVTYEQYF. The CDR3 nucleotides read TGTGCCAGCAGCTTAAACGGGGTAACCTACGAGCAGTACTTC.

This clonotype was recorded at least ten times. V usage is TRBV4-2 and J usage is TRBJ2-5; 9 nucleotides line up with TRBD2. Germline V gene sequence: CDR1 LGHNA, CDR2 YNFKEQ. The J segment lost 1 base and the V segment lost 1 base, leaving 4 bases of the junction unmatched. This CDR3 has 16 residues. CDR3 region: CASSQGPTSGQETQYF. The CDR3 DNA reads as TGTGCCAGCAGCCAAGGACCGACTAGCGGCCAAGAGACCCAGTACTTC.

This clonotype was found many times. No DNA is shown, since the ends of the CDR3 on it are uncertain; the CDR3 is the one TCRdb lists. V usage is TRBV12-3 or TRBV12-4 and J usage is TRBJ2-2; the table's TRBD1 call for D was not verified on the DNA. The CDR3 extends over 19 residues, inclusive of both ends. The CDR3 loop reads CASSFGPGRQGPNTGELFF.

This chain joins TRBV28 and TRBJ1-1; D is possibly TRBD1 (5 bases). The CDR3 covers 14 residues. V lost 7 bases and J lost 2, with 14 bases in between. Germline CDR1 MDHEN, CDR2 SYDVKM. The CDR3 protein is CASTFRDYNTEAFF. The DNA for the CDR3 is TGTGCCAGCACCTTCCGGGACTATAACACTGAAGCTTTCTTT.

This clonotype was detected many times. The J gene is TRBJ2-3, the V gene TRBV7-8; TRBD2 matches at 7 bases. V lost 5 bases and J lost 2; bases outside the gene matches: 7. Germline values: CDR1 SGHVS, CDR2 FQNEAQ. The CDR3 length is 15 residues. The CDR3, as DNA: TGTGCCAGCAGCGAAGCGGGGATACTCACAGATACGCAGTATTTT. Its protein product is CASSEAGILTDTQYF. The full variable domain, its missing parts supplied by reference TRBV7-8 and TRBJ2-3, is GAGVSQSPRYKVAKRGQDVALRCDPISGHVSLFWYQQALGQGPEFLTYFQNEAQLDKSGLPSDRFFAERPEGSVSTLKIQRTQQEDSAVYLCASSEAGILTDTQYFGPGTRLTVL.

This clonotype was detected many times. The genes are TRBV19 and TRBJ1-2; D may be TRBD1 (5 bases). The CDR3 covers 14 residues. Trimming shortened V by 7 bases and J by 0 bases, and 12 bases separated the two germline ends. The germline V gene has CDR1 LNHDA and CDR2 SQIVND (reference sequence). The DNA for the CDR3 is TGTGCCAGTAACCGTAGGGGCCCTAACTATGGCTACACCTTC. Protein: CASNRRGPNYGYTF.

This clonotype has a handful of counts. The chain carries TRBV18 and TRBJ2-1; D is possibly TRBD2 (6 bases). CDR1 and CDR2 (germline): KGHSH, LQKENI. The CDR3 runs 15 residues. V was cut by 3 bases and J by 0 bases, with 9 bases left in between. The CDR3, as DNA: TGTGCCAGCTCACCGGGACTTAGCTCCTACAATGAGCAGTTCTTC. It is translated as CASSPGLSSYNEQFF.

This chain joins TRBV6-2 or TRBV6-3 and TRBJ2-7, with D perhaps TRBD1 (6 bases). Germline V gives CDR1 MNHEY, CDR2 SVGEGT. V was pared by 5 bases and J by 3 bases, with 17 bases between. The CDR3 is 15 residues long. The CDR3 here is CASSPQGPSYYEQYF. In nucleotides, the CDR3 is TGTGCCAGCAGTCCCCAGGGGCCGTCGTACTACGAGCAGTACTTC.

Comments on this clonotype: With a much larger clone just one base away, this may be a read error. The V call is TRBV12-5, the J call TRBJ1-5, with D perhaps TRBD1 (5 bases). Germline CDR1 is LGHNT and CDR2 is FRNRAP. V lost 0 bases and J 11 bases, leaving 11 bases between the germline ends. CDR3 length equals 13 residues. CDR3 sequence reads: CASGLVVGGTQHF. The DNA of the CDR3 is TGTGCTAGTGGTTTGGTAGTCGGGGGGACCCAGCATTTT.

The V call is TRBV4-1, the J call TRBJ2-5; 9 bases align to TRBD2. CDR1 and CDR2 (germline): MGHRA, YSYEKL. The CDR3 length is 17 residues. V lost 4 bases, J lost 3 bases, and 12 bases stayed unmatched. The CDR3 DNA sequence: TGCGCCAGCAGCCCTCGGGAAATAGCGGGAGTTGAAGAGACCCAGTACTTC. This translates into CASSPREIAGVEETQYF.

The sample holds many counts of this clonotype. The V and J genes are TRBV12-3 or TRBV12-4 and TRBJ1-1; 7 positions agree with TRBD1. V was pared by 6 bases and J by 0 bases, with 13 bases of the junction left unmatched. This CDR3 has 17 residues. CDR3 sequence: CASSPPLPTGLNTEAFF. Written as DNA, the CDR3 is TGTGCCAGCAGCCCACCCCTGCCGACAGGGTTGAACACTGAAGCTTTCTTT.

V and J are TRBV6-1 and TRBJ1-2, with unresolved D. The CDR3 length is 14 residues. The germline V and J ends were trimmed by 6 bases and 3 bases, with 14 bases remaining between them. Germline lookup yields CDR1 MNHNS and CDR2 SASEGT. The CDR3: CASRPGRRDYGYTF. CDR3 DNA: TGTGCCAGCAGGCCTGGACGGCGAGACTATGGCTACACCTTC.

The V gene is TRBV14, the J gene TRBJ1-2; D is unclear. From germline, CDR1 is SGHDN and CDR2 FVKESK. This CDR3 spans 14 amino acids. Trimming cost V 2 bases and J 7 bases, with 14 bases left between them. The CDR3 DNA is TGTGCCAGCAGCCAAATCACCGGTCTGGTTGGCTACACCTTC. This codes for CASSQITGLVGYTF.

The chain couples TRBV20-1 to TRBJ1-4; tentative D call: TRBD1 (5 bases). V was cut by 6 bases and J by 6 bases, with 20 bases left in between. Germline loops: CDR1 DFQATT, CDR2 SNEGSKA (reference sequence). The CDR3 totals 15 residues. Written as DNA, the CDR3 is TGCAGTGCCCCGGGACTAGCGGGAGTTCATGAAAAACTGTTTTTT. It yields the protein CSAPGLAGVHEKLFF.

This sequence joins TRBV29-1 and TRBJ1-2, with D maybe TRBD1 (6 bases). Looked up from germline, CDR1 is SQVTM and CDR2 is ANQGSEA. The V gene lost 0 bases and the J gene lost 4 bases, with 21 bases spanning the gap. This CDR3 region has 17 residues. The CDR3 loop is CSVEDMGTRRAVYGYTF. The CDR3 DNA sequence: TGCAGCGTTGAAGATATGGGGACACGTCGCGCGGTCTATGGCTACACCTTC.

The sample holds many counts of this clonotype. The rearrangement joins TRBV2 to TRBJ1-5; D is undetermined. This CDR3 is 13 amino acids long. Between the trimmed V and J ends, which lost 7 bases and 1 base, there was a span of 8 bases. In germline, CDR1 is SNHLY, CDR2 FYNNEI. CDR3 sequence reads: CASIGQSNQPQHF. In DNA, the CDR3 is TGTGCCAGCATAGGGCAGAGCAATCAGCCCCAGCATTTT.

This clonotype was found many times. The gene calls are TRBV12-3 or TRBV12-4 and TRBJ1-1; 8 bases map to TRBD1. V trimming: 5 bases; J trimming: 5 bases; junction bases outside the gene matches: 10. CDR3 length: 15 residues. The CDR3 spells CASSPRTGFGTEAFF. The CDR3 nucleotides are TGTGCCAGCAGTCCTCGGACAGGGTTTGGGACTGAAGCTTTCTTT.

The chain has TRBV12-3 or TRBV12-4 and TRBJ2-5; 13 nucleotides match TRBD2. Trimming cost V 10 bases and J 4 bases; bases outside gene matches: 21. There are 19 residues in the CDR3. CDR3 DNA sequence: TGTGCCACCTATGGCCGGACAGATTCGGGACTAGCGGGAAGAGAGACCCAGTACTTC. The encoded protein is CATYGRTDSGLAGRETQYF.

This clonotype was detected a few times. The chain links TRBV6-2 or TRBV6-3 to TRBJ2-2, with a tentative D call TRBD2 (5 bases). This CDR3 is built from 16 residues. V lost 4 bases and J 0 bases, leaving 12 bases between the germline ends. Germline CDR1 MNHEY, CDR2 SVGEGT. CDR3 in amino acids: CASSFVRVSNTGELFF. For the CDR3, the DNA is TGTGCCAGCAGTTTTGTGCGGGTCTCGAACACCGGGGAGCTGTTTTTT.

The chain links TRBV12-3 or TRBV12-4 to TRBJ1-1, with 8 bases fitting TRBD1. CDR3 length: 14 residues. The V segment lost 6 bases and the J segment 3 bases; nucleotides outside the gene matches: 6. CDR3 residues: CASSGGQGHTEAFF. CDR3 coding DNA: TGTGCCAGCAGCGGAGGACAGGGCCACACTGAAGCTTTCTTT.

The chain employs TRBV3-1 and TRBJ2-2, with D maybe TRBD2 (5 bases). The germline V gene encodes CDR1 LGHDT and CDR2 YNNKEL (reference sequence). The CDR3 runs to 15 residues. Between the trimmed V and J ends, which lost 6 bases and 1 base, there was a span of 12 bases. The CDR3 nucleotides are TGTGCCAGCAGGGACGGGATCGTGAACACCGGGGAGCTGTTTTTT. Translation: CASRDGIVNTGELFF.

This clonotype has a count of ten or more. The rearrangement links TRBV5-1 to TRBJ1-1; D perhaps matches TRBD1 (5 bases). Trimming shortened V by 3 bases and J by 11 bases, and 17 bases separated the two germline ends. Germline CDR1 and CDR2: SGHRS and YFSETQ. This CDR3 spans 13 amino acids. CDR3 protein: CASSSQGEGRAFF. CDR3 nucleotides: TGCGCCAGCAGCTCGCAGGGAGAGGGTCGGGCTTTCTTT.

This clonotype was counted ten times or more. This rearrangement joins TRBV12-3 or TRBV12-4 to TRBJ2-7; D perhaps matches TRBD2 (5 bases). The CDR3 is 15 residues long. V was cut by 0 bases and J by 5 bases, with 14 bases left in between. CDR3 sequence (DNA): TGTGCCAGCAGTTTAGCTGGTCAGGAGGTTGACGAGCAGTACTTC. Its protein product is CASSLAGQEVDEQYF.

This clonotype was recorded at least ten times. V and J are TRBV10-2 and TRBJ1-5; D uncertain. Germline assignment: CDR1 WSHSY and CDR2 SAAADI. This CDR3 contains 14 residues. Trimming cost V 9 bases and J 0 bases, with 12 bases left between them. The CDR3 DNA reads TGCGCCAGTAGGGATCCTTATAGCAATCAGCCCCAGCATTTT. Residues: CASRDPYSNQPQHF.

This clonotype was observed many times. The chain combines TRBV24-1 with TRBJ2-5; 8 nucleotides line up with TRBD1. Germline-derived CDR1 and CDR2 are KGHDR and SFDVKD. Trimming removed 4 bases from V and 2 bases from J; junction bases left unmatched: 5. CDR3 length: 15 amino acids. For the CDR3, the DNA is TGTGCCACCAGTGACTTTAGGACAGGGCAAGAGACCCAGTACTTC. It translates to CATSDFRTGQETQYF.

This clonotype has at least ten counts. The genes are TRBV19 and TRBJ1-1; weak D call: TRBD1 (5 bases). The CDR3 runs to 14 residues. Trimming stripped 7 bases from V and 3 bases from J, with 15 bases between. The germline gives CDR1 LNHDA, CDR2 SQIVND (reference sequence). The CDR3 region is CASKATGRDTEAFF. The CDR3 DNA is TGTGCCAGTAAAGCTACAGGCCGGGACACTGAAGCTTTCTTT.

There are a few counts of this clonotype. The chain is built from TRBV18 and TRBJ2-7; D gene ambiguous. V was cut by 1 base and J by 5 bases, with 12 bases left in between. The germline CDR1 and CDR2 sequences are KGHSH and LQKENI. This CDR3 has 14 residues. The CDR3 spells CASSPLVSADEQYF. The CDR3 coding sequence is TGTGCCAGCTCACCACTTGTCAGTGCAGACGAGCAGTACTTC.

In this sample, this clonotype turned up many times. The chain links TRBV19 to TRBJ2-5, with D tentatively TRBD2 (5 bases). The CDR3 consists of 13 residues. V lost 3 bases and J lost 3, with 8 bases in between. CDR1 is LNHDA and CDR2 is SQIVND in the germline V gene (reference sequence). CDR3 sequence (DNA): TGTGCCAGTAGTATCGGGGTGGAAGAGACCCAGTACTTC. It translates to CASSIGVEETQYF.